Listed below are T cell receptor beta chains from one sample, sequenced in a study of CD8 T cells in ankylosing spondylitis. TCRdb reprocessed the 5' RACE reads via MiXCR and lists one record per CDR3 protein. The table shows 100,000 to 150,000 distinct CDR3 sequences, with 15% to 20% occurring only once. Sequencing was done on a sample of blood, either unsorted or a sorted T cell fraction (not recorded which). These receptors came from a male donor with ankylosing spondylitis. Each CDR3 is given without its conserved first and last residue. Each record gives: CDR3 protein, V gene, D gene, CDR3 length, J gene. D genes are given only for firm matches.

ASSPRGSPFYEQY | TRBV14 | . | 13 | TRBJ2-7
ASSYPGQFYEQY | TRBV6-2/TRBV6-3 | . | 12 | TRBJ2-7
ASSLGSYSGELF | TRBV7-8 | . | 12 | TRBJ2-2
ASSLVPADQETQY | TRBV5-1 | . | 13 | TRBJ2-5
ASSLWGDGANVLT | TRBV5-5 | . | 13 | TRBJ2-6
ASSQVPVASGSIYNEQF | TRBV14 | TRBD2 | 17 | TRBJ2-1
ASSEFGQTEEQY | TRBV7-9 | . | 12 | TRBJ2-7
ASSQDGQGRY | TRBV4-1 | . | 10 | TRBJ2-7
ASSTRQGLLPEAF | TRBV6-1 | TRBD1 | 13 | TRBJ1-1
ASSWGRGAGTEAF | TRBV5-1 | . | 13 | TRBJ1-1
SAKGRGNEQF | TRBV20-1 | . | 10 | TRBJ2-1
ASSLSGPFSMGF | TRBV7-6 | . | 12 | TRBJ2-1
ASSLEPDSYEQY | TRBV7-7 | . | 12 | TRBJ2-7
ASSGLAASTDTQY | TRBV6-1 | TRBD2 | 13 | TRBJ2-3
ATSRTTRTGGENIQY | TRBV15 | TRBD1 | 15 | TRBJ2-4
ASNKPGDGYEQY | TRBV6-1 | . | 12 | TRBJ2-7
ASSEQLSTLEAF | TRBV4-1 | . | 12 | TRBJ1-1
SARPRGSGGNQPQH | TRBV20-1 | . | 14 | TRBJ1-5
ASSWTGARNQPQH | TRBV5-1 | TRBD1 | 13 | TRBJ1-5
ASSFGGGLTYNEQF | TRBV5-6 | TRBD2 | 14 | TRBJ2-1
ASRGRTTDTQY | TRBV28 | . | 11 | TRBJ2-3
ASRLAGMGNQPQH | TRBV6-1 | . | 13 | TRBJ1-5
ATLVTSGVNTGELF | TRBV3-1 | TRBD2 | 14 | TRBJ2-2
ATGAMGVAGEQF | TRBV27 | . | 12 | TRBJ2-1
ASSLSLTGGAGVTGELF | TRBV11-1 | TRBD2 | 17 | TRBJ2-2
ASSLWGDTEAF | TRBV12-3/TRBV12-4 | . | 11 | TRBJ1-1
ATGDVGDEQY | TRBV10-3 | . | 10 | TRBJ2-7
SVELTGRDEQY | TRBV29-1 | . | 11 | TRBJ2-7
SASWDRLTYEQY | TRBV20-1 | TRBD1 | 12 | TRBJ2-7
ASSPEGGTYNEQF | TRBV7-2 | . | 13 | TRBJ2-1
ASSLNGGRYNEQF | TRBV7-3 | . | 13 | TRBJ2-1
ASGLEGGRNYEQY | TRBV12-5 | . | 13 | TRBJ2-7
SVGTEQF | TRBV29-1 | . | 7 | TRBJ2-1
ASSPLRSGIGNQPQH | TRBV12-3/TRBV12-4 | . | 15 | TRBJ1-5
ASSLYFSTGVRSYEQY | TRBV12-3/TRBV12-4 | . | 16 | TRBJ2-7
SVDGDRGYYGYT | TRBV29-1 | TRBD1 | 12 | TRBJ1-2
ASSSLPEASPYNEQF | TRBV11-2 | . | 15 | TRBJ2-1
ASSGQGPSYEQY | TRBV9 | . | 12 | TRBJ2-7
ASSEGSNIQY | TRBV21-1 | . | 10 | TRBJ2-4
ASIPTGPGDEQF | TRBV6-1 | . | 12 | TRBJ2-1
ASSFMELSSYEQY | TRBV5-6 | . | 13 | TRBJ2-7
SVEQGNTEAF | TRBV29-1 | . | 10 | TRBJ1-1